The present T cell receptor beta chain was sequenced within a study of CD8 T cells in ankylosing spondylitis. Whole-study results and caveats: Characteristic of ankylosing spondylitis blood, it appeared, was a TCR beta motif comprising roughly 8 highly homologous variants.

As regards this clonotype: Its antigen is undetermined.

TCRdb redid the calling of the 5' RACE reads with MiXCR, one entry per CDR3 protein. The repertoire consists of about 540,000 distinct CDR3 sequences, with about 13% occurring once and the leading ten covering almost 7%. This CDR3 is built from 13 residues. V was shortened by 6 bases and J by 6 bases, with 12 bases between the two germline ends. The germline V gene has CDR1 MNHEY and CDR2 SMNVEV (reference sequence). This clonotype was obtained from a male donor with ankylosing spondylitis. V usage is TRBV27 and J usage is TRBJ1-5, with D maybe TRBD1 (5 bases). Sequencing was performed on blood, either unsorted or a sorted T cell fraction (not recorded which). CDR3 sequence reads: CASRQGPGQPQHF. The DNA for the CDR3 is TGTGCCAGCAGGCAGGGTCCGGGTCAGCCCCAGCATTTT.